This TCR beta chain was obtained from a study of CXCR3-negative and CXCR3-positive naive CD8 T cells. Study-wide context: About 135 million TRB reads in total, about 1.5 +/- 0.3 million per library.

The CDR3 is 14 residues long. The V gene's germline CDR1 is MDHEN and CDR2 SYDVKM. Study-wide findings and caveats: Naive cells that were CXCR3-negative or CXCR3-positive used TRBV-TRBJ genes alike, while memory cells diverged. Fresh PBMCs went into most assays, and CXCR3 expression partly declined after cryopreservation.

Turning to this clonotype: The antigen remains undetermined.

In preparing the TRB cDNA libraries, 5' RACE with UMI labels was used. TCRdb reprocessed the 5' RACE reads and stores each CDR3 protein as one record, lacking DNA. The sample yields about 26,000 distinct CDR3 sequences, of which the top ten take up about 2.8%. The J gene is TRBJ2-2, the V gene TRBV28; TCRdb reports TRBD1, a call that lacks DNA to check it against. Sequencing was carried out using naive CXCR3- CD8+ T cells from blood. Subset denoted: CD45RO-CCR7+CD27+CD95- naive CD8+ T cells lacking CXCR3 (TNR3-). The source of this sequence is a human donor in good health. Some clones in this sample may be carry-over from other donors' samples. CDR3 amino acids: CAISTRTGPGELFF.